The entry below gives a single T cell receptor (beta chain) sequence along with its context. CDR1 is SNHLY, CDR2 FYNNEI, per germline. Trimming took 6 bases from V and 2 from J, leaving 16 bases between them. The CDR3 has 15 residues. The protocol was immunoSEQ multiplex PCR, while the TCRdb copy is restricted to in-frame clones and leaves out a portion. This table holds just under 65,000 clones, 84% found once. This sample is drawn from a study of OX40 agonist ivuxolimab in advanced cancers. The gene calls are TRBV2 and TRBJ1-2; a weak D match, TRBD1 (5 bases). The receptor was isolated from an adult with an advanced solid tumor such as melanoma, head and neck, liver or kidney cancer. Sequences were derived from CD4+ or CD8+ T cells sorted from blood, sampled in a trial of the OX40 agonist ivuxolimab. The CDR3 region has the DNA TGTGCCAGCAGGGGCCTAGGGACGGAGAACTATGGCTACACCTTC. This translates into CASRGLGTENYGYTF.